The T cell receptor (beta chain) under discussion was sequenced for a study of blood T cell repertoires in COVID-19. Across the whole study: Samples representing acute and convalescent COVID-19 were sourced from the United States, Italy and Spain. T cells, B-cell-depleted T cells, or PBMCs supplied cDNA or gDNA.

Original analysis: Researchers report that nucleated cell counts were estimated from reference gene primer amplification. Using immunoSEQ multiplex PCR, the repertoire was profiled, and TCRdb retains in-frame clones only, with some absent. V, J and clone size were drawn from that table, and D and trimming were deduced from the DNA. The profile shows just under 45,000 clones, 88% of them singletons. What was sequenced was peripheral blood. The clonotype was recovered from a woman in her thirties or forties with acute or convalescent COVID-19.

The CDR3 protein is CASGTEIYNEQFF. The DNA of the CDR3 is TGTGCCAGCGGGACAGAGATCTACAATGAGCAGTTCTTC. This chain joins TRBV2 and TRBJ2-1; 7 nucleotides line up with TRBD1. Germline V gene lookup returns CDR1 SNHLY and CDR2 FYNNEI. This CDR3 spans 13 amino acids. The trim removed 8 bases at V and 3 bases at J, leaving 4 bases unmatched.